This T cell receptor (beta chain) appears in the sequencing data of a study of T cell therapy after organ transplantation. Background on the study: Therapy products were autologous CMV-specific T cells, peptide-expanded for approximately 14 days. Study findings and constraints: Minimal repertoire change after therapy followed marked pretherapy expansions in nonresponders. Concurrent antirejection and antiviral drugs remain unassessed confounders.

The CDR3 runs to 15 residues. The germline gives CDR1 ENHRY, CDR2 SYGVKD. Trimming cost V 3 bases and J 7 bases; bases outside gene matches: 7. The time point denotes: 20-29 weeks after completion of therapy. This table comes from immunoSEQ multiplex PCR, and its TCRdb copy is limited to in-frame clones, with some not included. Found here are some 17,000 clones, over 75% of them singletons; the top ten hold about 28%. The table lists this clone with a count of one. Its antigen is still unknown. This rearrangement joins TRBV10-3 to TRBJ2-1; TRBD2 matches 9 bases. Material: CD8+ T cells from blood, obtained after autologous CMV-specific T cell therapy. The TCR sequence derives from a human patient who had received a solid organ transplant and had CMV disease. Part of the T cells may come from the graft donor. CDR3 protein: CAISDWREGRNEQFF. The CDR3 nucleotides read TGTGCCATCAGTGACTGGCGGGAGGGCCGAAATGAGCAGTTCTTC.